This passage covers 26 T cell receptor beta chains from one sample sequenced in a study of graft-versus-host responses after intestinal transplantation. Data came from immunoSEQ multiplex PCR; TCRdb stores just in-frame clones and leaves some out. The sample consists of about 120,000 clones, about 95% of them appearing once. These TCRs are of unknown antigen specificity. Sequences were derived from unstimulated CD8+ T cells sorted from spleen or lymph node cells, sampled before intestinal transplant. The source of these receptors is a human donor who received an intestinal transplant.

J is TRBJ1-1 and V is TRBV27; D ambiguous. Trimming took 6 bases from V and 1 from J, leaving 9 bases between them. This CDR3 spans 13 amino acids. CDR1 MNHEY and CDR2 SMNVEV come from the germline V gene (reference sequence). The CDR3 protein is CASSLLGNTEAFF. The CDR3 region has the DNA TGTGCCAGCAGCCTATTAGGGAACACTGAAGCTTTCTTT.

The chain joins TRBV28 to TRBJ2-7; D is undetermined. V lost 2 bases and J 8 bases, leaving 10 bases between the germline ends. The CDR3 has 12 residues. Germline CDR1 MDHEN, CDR2 SYDVKM. This chain's CDR3 is CASSLPSGQQYF. The CDR3 nucleotides are TGTGCCAGCAGTTTACCAAGTGGACAGCAGTACTTC.

The chain has TRBV11-3 and TRBJ1-2, with TRBD1 as a possible D gene (5 bases). Trimming stripped 1 base from V and 4 bases from J, with 16 bases between. The CDR3 covers 16 residues. Germline CDR1 and CDR2: SGHNT and YENEEA. The CDR3 sequence is CASSLADGGTGYGYTF. For the CDR3, the DNA is TGTGCCAGCAGCTTAGCCGACGGTGGGACGGGCTATGGCTACACCTTC.

The chain is built from TRBV27 and TRBJ2-1, with D unclear. From germline, CDR1 is MNHEY and CDR2 SMNVEV (reference sequence). The length of the CDR3 is 11 residues. V was cut by 1 base and J by 9 bases, with 4 bases left in between. The CDR3 sequence: CASSLYSEQFF. CDR3 coding DNA: TGTGCCAGCAGTTTATATAGTGAGCAGTTCTTC.

This chain connects TRBV5-6 to TRBJ2-4; a weak D match, TRBD2 (5 bases). There are 14 residues in the CDR3. CDR1 is SGHDT and CDR2 is YYEEEE in the germline V gene. V was trimmed by 3 bases and J by 0 bases, leaving 7 bases between them. The CDR3 protein is CASSSGLAKNIQYF. CDR3 in DNA: TGTGCCAGCAGCTCTGGACTAGCCAAAAACATTCAGTACTTC.

The rearrangement links TRBV7-6 to TRBJ2-1, with D hard to call. The germline V gene encodes CDR1 SGHVS and CDR2 FNYEAQ. The length of the CDR3 is 11 residues. V was clipped by 5 bases and J by 8 bases, with 7 bases between them. CDR3 residues: CASSLSYEQFF. CDR3 sequence (DNA): TGTGCCAGCAGCCTGAGCTATGAGCAGTTCTTC.

DNA of the CDR3: TGTGCCAGCAGCTTACAGCCCTCCGGCACCGGGGAGCTGTTTTTT. Translated, it gives CASSLQPSGTGELFF. The chain carries TRBV7-3 and TRBJ2-2; D gene unclear. The germline V and J ends were trimmed by 2 bases and 4 bases, with 11 bases remaining between them. CDR1 is SGHTA and CDR2 is FQGTGA in the germline V gene. The CDR3 has 15 amino acids.

To note about this clone: Additional DNA sequences in this sample encode the identical CDR3. The V gene is TRBV6-1, the J gene TRBJ2-7; no clear D. Trimming stripped 1 base from V and 3 bases from J, with 4 bases between. From germline, CDR1 is MNHNS and CDR2 SASEGT. The CDR3 extends over 12 amino acids. CDR3 sequence: CASSEGSYEQYF. CDR3 bases: TGTGCCAGCAGTGAAGGTAGCTACGAGCAGTACTTC.

The chain has TRBV4-3 and TRBJ2-1, with a weak D call TRBD2 (5 bases). Trimming pared 0 bases from V and 4 bases from J, leaving 16 bases between. Germline CDR1 is LGHNA and CDR2 is YSLEER. This CDR3 is 17 amino acids long. The CDR3 DNA reads TGCGCCAGCAGCCAAGATTGGAGACCTAGCCGGTACAATGAGCAGTTCTTC. Translating gives CASSQDWRPSRYNEQFF.

This chain connects TRBV9 to TRBJ2-3; a weak D match, TRBD1 (5 bases). The length of the CDR3 is 14 residues. Deletions cut 0 bases from V and 1 base from J, with 6 bases between. Germline-derived CDR1 and CDR2 are SGDLS and YYNGEE. The CDR3 spells CASSVARGTDTQYF. The DNA of the CDR3 is TGTGCCAGCAGCGTAGCCAGGGGCACAGATACGCAGTATTTT.

This sequence joins TRBV4-1 and TRBJ1-6; D gene unclear. Germline lookup yields CDR1 MGHRA and CDR2 YSYEKL. V shed 0 bases and J shed 10 bases, with 10 bases lying between them. The CDR3 spans 14 residues. In nucleotides, the CDR3 is TGCGCCAGCAGCCAAGAAAAGGGAGGGTCACCCCTCCACTTT. This encodes CASSQEKGGSPLHF.

V and J are TRBV19 and TRBJ1-5; the D is unclear. The germline gives CDR1 LNHDA, CDR2 SQIVND (reference sequence). V lost 0 bases and J 6 bases, leaving 3 bases between the germline ends. The CDR3 runs 12 residues. Here the CDR3 reads CASSIEGQPQHF. The CDR3 DNA reads TGTGCCAGTAGTATAGAAGGTCAGCCCCAGCATTTT.

The chain links TRBV5-1 to TRBJ2-7; no clear D gene. The germline CDR1 and CDR2 sequences are SGHRS and YFSETQ. Trimming stripped 3 bases from V and 6 bases from J, with 7 bases between. This CDR3 region has 11 residues. Here the CDR3 reads CASSSKGEQYF. DNA for the CDR3: TGCGCCAGCAGCTCCAAGGGCGAGCAGTACTTC.

Here the CDR3 DNA reads TGTGCCAGCAGCTCACTAGCGGGATTCTACGAGCAGTACTTC. Translated, it gives CASSSLAGFYEQYF. J is TRBJ2-7 and V is TRBV7-8, with 10 bases that match TRBD2. The V and J ends lost 4 bases and 3 bases, in that order; junction bases with no gene match: 3. This CDR3 is built from 14 residues. Germline-derived CDR1 and CDR2 are SGHVS and FQNEAQ.

With regard to this clone: In the same sample, other DNA sequences code for this CDR3. V is TRBV4-1 and J is TRBJ2-3; possibly TRBD2 for D (5 bases). V gave up 3 bases and J gave up 3 bases, with 7 bases separating them. The CDR3 consists of 13 residues. From germline, CDR1 is MGHRA and CDR2 YSYEKL. The CDR3 DNA reads TGCGCCAGCAGCCAGACGGGGACAGATACGCAGTATTTT. Its protein product is CASSQTGTDTQYF.

This clone was counted once. This chain's CDR3 is CASSQGTGGAQETQYF. The CDR3 bases are TGCGCCAGCAGCCAAGGGACAGGCGGGGCCCAAGAGACCCAGTACTTC. This chain joins TRBV4-3 and TRBJ2-5, with TRBD1 as a possible D gene (7 bases). Germline values: CDR1 LGHNA, CDR2 YSLEER. V was cut by 1 base and J by 1 base, with 13 bases left in between. The CDR3 runs 16 residues.

This chain connects TRBV15 to TRBJ1-6, with D possibly matching TRBD1 (5 bases). Trimming removed 4 bases from V and 14 bases from J, with 21 bases in between. CDR3 size: 15 residues. Per the germline V gene, CDR1 is LNHNV and CDR2 is YYDKDF (reference sequence). The CDR3 bases are TGTGCCACCAGCATACTCAGAACCCAGGGTTGGGCCCTCCACTTT. Translated: CATSILRTQGWALHF.

V gene TRBV14 combines with J gene TRBJ2-1; 12 nucleotides align to TRBD2. Germline CDR1 is SGHDN and CDR2 is FVKESK. V was clipped by 4 bases and J by 8 bases; unmatched bases: 6. This CDR3 is 15 amino acids long. CDR3: CASSLLAGGLDEQFF. CDR3 coding DNA: TGTGCCAGCAGCCTCCTAGCGGGAGGGTTAGATGAGCAGTTCTTC. Filled out from reference TRBV14 and TRBJ2-1, the complete variable domain reads EAGVTQFPSHSVIEKGQTVTLRCDPISGHDNLYWYRRVMGKEIKFLLHFVKESKQDESGMPNNRFLAERTGGTYSTLKVQPAELEDSGVYFCASSLLAGGLDEQFFGPGTRLTVL.

On this clone: The junction departs from the called germline gene at one end, perhaps through a read error. The chain couples TRBV7-7 to TRBJ1-4; D is unresolved. CDR1 is SSHAT and CDR2 is FNYEAQ in the germline V gene (reference sequence). The length of the CDR3 is 15 residues. CDR3 coding DNA: TGTGCTAGCAGCTTAAATGAAGGAGGTCATGAAAAACTGTTTTTT. It encodes CASSLNEGGHEKLFF.

This chain joins TRBV9 and TRBJ2-3; TRBD2 aligns across 8 bases. The CDR3 is made up of 14 amino acids. Germline V gives CDR1 SGDLS, CDR2 YYNGEE. Germline trimming cut 4 bases from V and 4 bases from J; bases unmatched to any gene: 5. In DNA, the CDR3 is TGTGCCAGCAGCCTTCAGCGGGAGTCAGATACGCAGTATTTT. Encoded protein: CASSLQRESDTQYF.

The chain is built from TRBV25-1 and TRBJ2-1; possible D gene TRBD2, 6 bases. The CDR3 is 15 amino acids. The germline V gene encodes CDR1 MGHDK and CDR2 SYGVNS. V was trimmed by 8 bases and J by 1 base, leaving 15 bases between them. In DNA, the CDR3 is TGTGCCAGCGGATATAGCGGCCCTTCCTACAATGAGCAGTTCTTC. Its protein product is CASGYSGPSYNEQFF.

The chain uses TRBV27 and TRBJ2-3; D possibly corresponds to TRBD1 (6 bases). The CDR3 covers 16 residues. The V end was cut by 8 bases, the J end by 4 bases, with 22 bases between. Germline CDR1 and CDR2: MNHEY and SMNVEV (reference sequence). The CDR3 loop reads CASVGLGDTSADTQYF. DNA of the CDR3: TGTGCCAGCGTCGGCCTAGGGGACACTTCTGCAGATACGCAGTATTTT.

The V call is TRBV2, the J call TRBJ2-7; TRBD2 is a possible D gene (6 bases). V was cut by 4 bases and J by 6 bases, with 34 bases left in between. Germline CDR1 and CDR2: SNHLY and FYNNEI. The CDR3 has 20 residues. The CDR3, as DNA: TGTGCCAGCAGTGTCGCCCCTGCAACGAGTGGGGGGTTTCTGGTCGGCGAGCAGTACTTC. Amino acid sequence: CASSVAPATSGGFLVGEQYF.

The chain recombines TRBV10-3 with TRBJ2-1, with a weak D call TRBD2 (9 bases). Deletions cut 2 bases from V and 6 bases from J, with 26 bases between. Germline loops: CDR1 ENHRY, CDR2 SYGVKD. The CDR3 runs to 19 residues. The CDR3: CAISERWTGRVAGVNEQFF. CDR3 nucleotide sequence: TGTGCCATCAGTGAGAGATGGACAGGGAGGGTAGCGGGGGTCAATGAGCAGTTCTTC.

The DNA for the CDR3 is TGTGCCAGCAGGCGGACTTCCCCCTTTCCTTACGAGCAGTACTTC. The encoded protein is CASRRTSPFPYEQYF. The chain couples TRBV28 to TRBJ2-7; a possible D gene is TRBD2 (5 bases). Trimming cost V 6 bases and J 4 bases, with 19 bases left between them. Germline CDR1 reads MDHEN; CDR2 reads SYDVKM. CDR3 length: 15 amino acids.

This sequence joins TRBV2 and TRBJ2-3, with TRBD1 identical over 8 bases. There are 14 residues in the CDR3. Germline CDR1 is SNHLY and CDR2 is FYNNEI. V trimming: 6 bases; J trimming: 3 bases; junction bases outside the gene matches: 5. CDR3 sequence: CASRNRGITDTQYF. The CDR3 nucleotides are TGTGCCAGCAGGAACAGGGGGATAACAGATACGCAGTATTTT. Using reference TRBV2 and TRBJ2-3 for the parts outside the CDR3, the full variable domain is EPEVTQTPSHQVTQMGQEVILRCVPISNHLYFYWYRQILGQKVEFLVSFYNNEISEKSEIFDDQFSVERPDGSNFTLKIRSTKLEDSAMYFCASRNRGITDTQYFGPGTRLTVL.